The clone carrying this T cell receptor (beta chain) came up a few times. The data are from a study of shared clonotypes between healthy human individuals. Assay used: immunoSEQ multiplex PCR; TCRdb lists only in-frame clones, some missing. Of hundreds of thousands of clones listed, roughly 70% were seen once; the top ten hold more than 1.5%. The germline gives CDR1 SGHKS, CDR2 YYEKEE (reference sequence). The CDR3 totals 17 residues. V shed 4 bases, J shed 3 bases, and the junction held 9 bases outside the gene matches. The sequencing sample was made of memory CD4+ T cells sorted from blood. The sample's subset: CD45RA-negative fraction. This chain links TRBV5-5 with TRBJ2-1; 11 bases are a match to TRBD2. This receptor was taken from a woman younger than 45 in good health. CDR3 in amino acids: CASSLGVLAGVYNEQFF. The CDR3 region has the DNA TGTGCCAGCAGCCTTGGGGTACTAGCGGGAGTCTACAATGAGCAGTTCTTC. Supplemented by reference TRBV5-5 and TRBJ2-1, the full variable domain reads DAGVTQSPTHLIKTRGQQVTLRCSPISGHKSVSWYQQVLGQGPQFIFQYYEKEERGRGNFPDRFSARQFPNYSSELNVNALLLGDSALYLCASSLGVLAGVYNEQFFGPGTRLTVL.